This is a list of T cell receptor beta chains from one sample in a study of cytomegalovirus exposure and HLA in healthy donors. Assay: immunoSEQ multiplex PCR; the TCRdb copy retains only in-frame clones and omits some. The sample lists a few hundred thousand clones, approximately 80% seen once, with 2.5% to 3% in the top ten. Source material: PBMCs. These receptors all stem from a man aged 30 to 39 in good health and CMV-seronegative. The CDR3 runs from the conserved cysteine through the conserved F or W. The D gene is left open where the match is weak. Clone size appears in some rows only: once, few, many, or a class for an expanded clone.

J,V,size,D,DNA,CDR3
TRBJ2-7,TRBV4-2,NA,TRBD1,TGTGCCAGCAGCCACGACAGGGGTCCCTACTACGAGCAGTACTTC,CASSHDRGPYYEQYF
TRBJ2-3,TRBV6-1,few,NA,TGTGCCAGCAGTGAAACGAGGGGGGGCGCAGATACGCAGTATTTT,CASSETRGGADTQYF
TRBJ1-6,TRBV7-3,NA,NA,TGTGCCAGCAGCTTAAAGAGGGGAGGCAATTCACCCCTCCACTTT,CASSLKRGGNSPLHF
TRBJ2-2,TRBV4-1,NA,NA,TGCGCCAGCAGCTCTTGGCCGCGCGGGGGCACGAACACCGGGGAGCTGTTTTTT,CASSSWPRGGTNTGELFF
TRBJ1-4,TRBV7-9,NA,NA,TGTGCCAGCAGCTTGGGGGGGGGCATTAATGAAAAACTGTTTTTT,CASSLGGGINEKLFF
TRBJ1-5,TRBV19,few,NA,TGTGCCAGTAGGCCCCGGGGGGAGAGCAATCAGCCCCAGCATTTT,CASRPRGESNQPQHF
TRBJ1-2,TRBV7-9,NA,NA,TGTGCCAGCAGCTTAGGACAGGATCGAAGTGGCTACACCTTC,CASSLGQDRSGYTF
TRBJ2-7,TRBV4-1,few,TRBD2,TGCGCCAGCAGCCAAGATTATCTAGCGGGGGGCTCCTACGAGCAGTACTTC,CASSQDYLAGGSYEQYF
TRBJ1-5,TRBV6-5,NA,TRBD1,TGTGCCAGCAGAACAGGGGTCAATCAGCCCCAGCATTTT,CASRTGVNQPQHF
TRBJ1-1,TRBV7-8,NA,NA,TGTGCCAGCAGCTTAGCGCAGAGGGGGGAAGCTTTCTTT,CASSLAQRGEAFF
TRBJ1-2,TRBV25-1,once,NA,TGTGCCAGCAGTGGACAGCCCAGCGTTAACTATGGCTACACCTTC,CASSGQPSVNYGYTF
TRBJ2-7,TRBV28,NA,TRBD1,TGTGCCAGCAGTTTAGATACAGCAGGGGGTCAGCAGTACTTC,CASSLDTAGGQQYF
TRBJ1-2,TRBV4-1,NA,NA,TGCGCCAGCAGCCAAGAGGTTGGTATAGCCTATGGCTACACCTTC,CASSQEVGIAYGYTF
TRBJ2-3,TRBV7-9,NA,TRBD1,TGTGCCAGCAGCTCGACAGGGTTTAGTGGCACAGATACGCAGTATTTT,CASSSTGFSGTDTQYF
TRBJ1-5,TRBV27,NA,NA,TGTGCCAGCAGCTCTACAGGGTGGGGTAGCAATCAGCCCCAGCATTTT,CASSSTGWGSNQPQHF
TRBJ2-3,TRBV11-3,NA,NA,TGTGCCAGCAGCTCCACCGAGGATCATACGCAGTATTTT,CASSSTEDHTQYF
TRBJ2-1,TRBV6-5,NA,TRBD1,TGTGCCAGCAGTTCGCTGCGGACAGGCCTCGGCAATGAGCAGTTCTTC,CASSSLRTGLGNEQFF
TRBJ2-5,TRBV10-2,few,NA,TGCGCCAGCACTTTCCAAGGGGGATCAGAGGAGACCCAGTACTTC,CASTFQGGSEETQYF
TRBJ2-5,TRBV28,few,TRBD2,TGTGCCAGCAACCGCGACGGACTAGCAGAGACCCAGTACTTC,CASNRDGLAETQYF
TRBJ1-2,TRBV14,NA,TRBD1,TGTGCCAGCAGCGAAGAGGACAGGGGGGCCCTCTATGGCTACACCTTC,CASSEEDRGALYGYTF
TRBJ1-1,TRBV18,NA,NA,TGTGCCAGCTCACCACTGGCGAGGGGGTCAATGAACACTGAAGCTTTCTTT,CASSPLARGSMNTEAFF
TRBJ2-1,TRBV12-5,NA,NA,TGTGCTAGTGGTCCCCCCGGGGGCAATGAGCAGTTCTTC,CASGPPGGNEQFF
TRBJ2-7,TRBV27,NA,TRBD1,TGTGCCAGCAGCGTCACAGGGGGCGCCTACGAGCAGTACTTC,CASSVTGGAYEQYF
TRBJ1-3,TRBV28,NA,TRBD1,TGTGCCAGCAGTCGTGGACAGGACACGCCTGGAAACACCATATATTTT,CASSRGQDTPGNTIYF
TRBJ1-3,TRBV6-6,NA,TRBD1,TGTGCCAGCAGTTACTCGACAGGGGGCTTTGGAAACACCATATATTTT,CASSYSTGGFGNTIYF
TRBJ1-5,TRBV19,NA,TRBD1,TGTGCCAGTAGTATTAGCAGGGGGGGCAATCAGCCCCAGCATTTT,CASSISRGGNQPQHF
TRBJ1-2,TRBV20-1,NA,NA,TGCAGCGTAACAGGGAAAGTCTACACCTTC,CSVTGKVYTF
TRBJ2-3,TRBV19,NA,TRBD1,TGTGCCAGTACTTGGGACAGAGCTAGCACAGATACGCAGTATTTT,CASTWDRASTDTQYF
TRBJ1-2,TRBV2,once,NA,TGTGCCAGCAGTGAAACGGGGGGACTGATTAACTATGGCTACACCTTC,CASSETGGLINYGYTF
TRBJ2-7,TRBV6-5,NA,NA,TGTGCCAGCAGTTATATGAAGGGGTCAAATTACTACGAGCAGTACTTC,CASSYMKGSNYYEQYF
TRBJ2-4,TRBV15,few,NA,TGTGCCACCAGCAGAGATCCACCCACCACCGACAGCCCTGGAGAGAACATTCAGTACTTC,CATSRDPPTTDSPGENIQYF